The 6 T cell receptor beta chains in this list originate from one sample, sequenced in a study of T cell repertoires and HLA-DP antigens. The protocol was immunoSEQ multiplex PCR, while the TCRdb copy is restricted to in-frame clones and leaves out a portion. The repertoire has approximately 90,000 clones, 86% of them found once; the top ten carry 1.5% to 2%. These receptors are not linked to any known antigen. Input material: CD4+ T cells from PBMCs. All receptors come from a man aged 45-65 years in good health and CMV-seronegative.

The chain has TRBV27 and TRBJ2-3, with 9 bases that match TRBD2. This CDR3 spans 15 amino acids. Per germline, CDR1 MNHEY and CDR2 SMNVEV (reference sequence). The V gene end was trimmed by 3 bases and the J gene end by 4 bases; junction bases not matched to a gene: 5. CDR3 protein: CASSFKAGGPDTQYF. For the CDR3, the DNA is TGTGCCAGCAGTTTCAAAGCGGGAGGTCCAGATACGCAGTATTTT.

The chain recombines TRBV30 with TRBJ1-1, with TRBD1 matching 7 bases. J gave up 6 bases and V 2 bases, and 12 bases lay outside the gene matches. There are 15 residues in the CDR3. The germline CDR1 and CDR2 sequences are GTSNPN and SVGIG (reference sequence). CDR3 DNA: TGTGCCTGGAGTTCCCGACAGGGTGGATCGGCTGAAGCTTTCTTT. Its protein product is CAWSSRQGGSAEAFF.

This chain uses TRBV7-2 with TRBJ2-1; possibly TRBD2 for D (5 bases). The CDR3 spans 17 residues. V shed 1 base and J shed 7 bases, with 20 bases lying between them. CDR1 is SGHTA, CDR2 FQGNSA, per germline. The CDR3, as DNA: TGTGCCAGCAGCTTAGGAAGGGCTAGCACCCCTCCTAATGAGCAGTTCTTC. Translated, it gives CASSLGRASTPPNEQFF.

In DNA form, the CDR3 reads TGTGCCAGCAGCTTAACTCCTAGCTCCTACAATGAGCAGTTCTTC. Its protein product is CASSLTPSSYNEQFF. The genes are TRBV7-3 and TRBJ2-1; no clear D. CDR1 and CDR2 from the germline V gene are SGHTA and FQGTGA. V lost 0 bases, J lost 0 bases, and 6 bases lay in between. The CDR3 covers 15 residues.

The rearrangement uses TRBV2 and TRBJ2-7; 7 bases fit TRBD1. Looked up from germline, CDR1 is SNHLY and CDR2 is FYNNEI. The CDR3 has 13 amino acids. V shed 3 bases and J 2 bases; nucleotides not matched to a gene: 1. CDR3 in amino acids: CASSDRGTYEQYF. The DNA for the CDR3 is TGTGCCAGCAGTGACAGGGGGACCTACGAGCAGTACTTC.

J is TRBJ2-4 and V is TRBV5-4; D may match TRBD1 or TRBD2 (5 bases each). V was clipped by 0 bases and J by 8 bases, with 15 bases between them. The CDR3 runs to 15 residues. Germline-derived CDR1 and CDR2 are SGHNT and YYREEE (reference sequence). Written as DNA, the CDR3 is TGTGCCAGCAGCTTGGCCAACCGGGGCTCGGACATTCAGTACTTC. Translated: CASSLANRGSDIQYF.